Below are 4 T cell receptor beta chains sequenced from a single sample in a study of metastatic and nonmetastatic thyroid tumors. Thyroid surgery had not been preceded by any treatment in any patient. Via MiXCR, TCRdb re-called the PCR reads. The table lists about 24,000 clones, under 30% of them singletons. The sequencing input was blood. The receptors here all came from a male donor with papillary thyroid cancer or a benign thyroid nodule (not recorded which). Some clones in this sample may be carry-over from other donors' samples.

The J gene is TRBJ1-3, the V gene TRBV6-6; no clear D. Trimming pared 2 bases from V and 1 base from J, leaving 6 bases between. CDR3 length equals 14 residues. The germline gives CDR1 MNHNY, CDR2 SVGAGI (reference sequence). This CDR3 reads CASSYTASGNTIYF. DNA of the CDR3: TGTGCCAGCAGTTACACAGCATCTGGAAACACCATATATTTT.

Comments on this clone: One junction end disagrees with the germline gene, perhaps due to a read error. The rearrangement joins TRBV11-2 to TRBJ1-1, with D maybe TRBD1 (5 bases). In germline, CDR1 is SGHAT, CDR2 FQNNGV. This CDR3 is built from 14 residues. Here the CDR3 DNA reads TGTTCCAGCAGCTTATCGGGGGGGTTGACTGAAGCTTTCTTT. It codes for CSSSLSGGLTEAFF.

This clone was recorded a few times. The V and J genes are TRBV27 and TRBJ1-1; weak D call: TRBD1 (6 bases). Trimming pared 3 bases from V and 3 bases from J, leaving 8 bases between. CDR3 length: 13 residues. Germline V gives CDR1 MNHEY, CDR2 SMNVEV (reference sequence). CDR3 amino acids: CASSLDSDTEAFF. CDR3 sequence (DNA): TGTGCCAGCAGTTTGGACAGCGACACTGAAGCTTTCTTT.

The CDR3 loop is CATSRGKGDLYEQYF. Here the CDR3 DNA reads TGTGCCACCAGCAGAGGCAAAGGGGACCTCTACGAGCAGTACTTC. The chain joins TRBV15 to TRBJ2-7; either TRBD1 or TRBD2 may fit D (5 bases each). Between the trimmed V and J ends, which lost 1 base and 3 bases, there was a span of 13 bases. CDR1 is LNHNV, CDR2 YYDKDF, per germline (reference sequence). CDR3 length: 15 amino acids.